This TCR beta chain was captured by sequencing in a study of blood T cell repertoires in COVID-19. The protocol was immunoSEQ multiplex PCR, while the TCRdb copy is restricted to in-frame clones and leaves out a portion. This table holds around 150,000 clones, roughly 93% found once. Germline CDR1 MNHEY, CDR2 SVGAGI. The length of the CDR3 is 15 residues. V was clipped by 2 bases and J by 7 bases; unmatched bases: 8. What was sequenced was peripheral blood. The chain is built from TRBV6-5 and TRBJ1-2; 9 bases map to TRBD1. This clonotype was sampled from a man aged 18 to 30 with acute or convalescent COVID-19. DNA of the CDR3: TGTGCCAGCAGTTACACCACCGGGACAGGGCTTGGCTACACCTTC. It codes for CASSYTTGTGLGYTF.